Below are 30 T cell receptor beta chains sequenced from a single sample in a study of blood T cell repertoires in COVID-19. The protocol was immunoSEQ multiplex PCR, while the TCRdb copy is restricted to in-frame clones and leaves out a portion. The repertoire holds a few hundred thousand clones, roughly 80% seen once, with 5% in the top ten. The specimen sequenced was PBMCs or T cells enriched from blood (not recorded which). These receptors all come from a man aged 40-55 years who had been exposed to COVID-19.

V is TRBV7-8 and J is TRBJ1-2; 10 positions agree with TRBD1. V lost 6 bases and J lost 4; bases outside the gene matches: 5. Germline CDR1 SGHVS, CDR2 FQNEAQ. CDR3 size: 14 residues. CDR3 protein: CASRRDRGVYGYTF. The CDR3 nucleotides read TGTGCCAGCAGAAGGGACAGGGGTGTCTATGGCTACACCTTC.

The V call is TRBV29-1, the J call TRBJ1-3; TRBD1 is a possible D gene (6 bases). This CDR3 has 13 residues. The germline V and J ends were trimmed by 3 bases and 10 bases, with 16 bases remaining between them. Looked up from germline, CDR1 is SQVTM and CDR2 is ANQGSEA. CDR3: CSVDSGIGTTIYF. CDR3 in DNA: TGCAGCGTTGACTCGGGAATCGGGACAACCATATATTTT.

Regarding this clone: Other nucleotide sequences in the sample specify the same CDR3. The chain uses TRBV9 and TRBJ2-1; D might be TRBD2 (5 bases). With 2 bases removed from V and 0 bases from J, the gap between germline ends came to 6 bases. The CDR3 runs to 14 residues. Per germline, CDR1 SGDLS and CDR2 YYNGEE. CDR3 DNA: TGTGCCAGCAGCGTTGGGAGCTCCTACAATGAGCAGTTCTTC. This encodes CASSVGSSYNEQFF.

J is TRBJ1-2 and V is TRBV30, with D unclear. Germline V gives CDR1 GTSNPN, CDR2 SVGIG (reference sequence). This CDR3 region has 13 residues. Trimming pared 7 bases from V and 2 bases from J, leaving 14 bases between. CDR3 DNA sequence: TGTGCCTACCGGGGAGGGCACAACTATGGCTACACCTTC. Translated: CAYRGGHNYGYTF.

This rearrangement joins TRBV6-5 to TRBJ2-2, with D possibly matching TRBD1 (6 bases). V was shortened by 2 bases and J by 3 bases, with 10 bases between the two germline ends. Germline V gene lookup returns CDR1 MNHEY and CDR2 SVGAGI. This CDR3 comprises 15 residues. In DNA, the CDR3 is TGTGCCAGCAGTTACCGAAGGACAGACACCGGGGAGCTGTTTTTT. This translates into CASSYRRTDTGELFF.

This clone has only a few counts. The CDR3 loop is CASRTGRNTEAFF. The CDR3 DNA is TGTGCCAGTAGGACAGGGCGGAATACTGAAGCTTTCTTT. V gene TRBV19 combines with J gene TRBJ1-1; TRBD1 matches at 7 bases. Germline V CDR1 and CDR2: LNHDA, SQIVND (reference sequence). The CDR3 has 13 amino acids. V shed 6 bases and J 5 bases; nucleotides not matched to a gene: 6.

This clone was recorded only once. The chain combines TRBV5-6 with TRBJ2-7; 11 positions agree with TRBD2. Per the germline V gene, CDR1 is SGHDT and CDR2 is YYEEEE. After removal of 6 bases from V and 1 base from J, the junction contained 9 bases not matched to a gene. CDR3 length: 16 residues. Here the CDR3 DNA reads TGTGCCAGCACCCCCCAGACTAGCGGGATTTCCTACGAGCAGTACTTC. Its protein is CASTPQTSGISYEQYF. Drawing the rest from reference TRBV5-6 and TRBJ2-7, the complete variable domain is DAGVTQSPTHLIKTRGQQVTLRCSPKSGHDTVSWYQQALGQGPQFIFQYYEEEERQRGNFPDRFSGHQFPNYSSELNVNALLLGDSALYLCASTPQTSGISYEQYFGPGTRLTVT.

V gene TRBV5-8 combines with J gene TRBJ2-3; TRBD1 aligns across 8 bases. V lost 0 bases, J lost 7 bases, and 13 bases stayed unmatched. Germline-derived CDR1 and CDR2 are SGHTS and YDEGEE. This CDR3 is built from 17 residues. CDR3 sequence: CASSLGAGTGLLNTQYF. DNA of the CDR3: TGTGCCAGCAGCTTGGGGGCCGGGACAGGCCTTTTGAATACGCAGTATTTT.

This chain joins TRBV7-8 and TRBJ1-6; perhaps TRBD1 as D (5 bases). Germline assignment: CDR1 SGHVS and CDR2 FQNEAQ. The CDR3 has 14 amino acids. Trimming shortened V by 2 bases and J by 7 bases, and 9 bases separated the two germline ends. CDR3 nucleotides: TGTGCCAGCAGCTTACCGACAGAGAATTCACCCCTCCACTTT. Translation: CASSLPTENSPLHF.

This chain links TRBV4-2 with TRBJ1-1, with 10 bases fitting TRBD1. V was clipped by 4 bases and J by 4 bases; unmatched bases: 3. Germline V lookup: CDR1 LGHNA, CDR2 YNFKEQ. The CDR3 sequence is 14 residues long. The CDR3 protein is CASSRRDRGTEAFF. The CDR3 DNA sequence: TGTGCCAGCAGCCGCCGGGACAGGGGCACTGAAGCTTTCTTT.

The V and J genes are TRBV5-1 and TRBJ2-2; 11 bases line up with TRBD1. J lost 6 bases, V lost 2 bases, and 9 bases had no gene match. CDR3 length: 17 residues. The V gene's germline CDR1 is SGHRS and CDR2 YFSETQ. The CDR3 here is CASSFQEDRGLAGELFF. Written as DNA, the CDR3 is TGCGCCAGCAGCTTCCAGGAGGACAGGGGGCTAGCCGGGGAGCTGTTTTTT.

V gene TRBV11-2 combines with J gene TRBJ1-2; the match to TRBD1 covers 7 bases. The germline gives CDR1 SGHAT, CDR2 FQNNGV. The CDR3 is 15 residues long. J was trimmed by 6 bases and V by 0 bases; bases with no gene match: 7. Written as DNA, the CDR3 is TGTGCCAGCAGCTTAGAGGGACAGACAGTCCATGGCTACACCTTC. Its protein is CASSLEGQTVHGYTF.

This clone has only one observation. The chain combines TRBV12-3 or TRBV12-4 with TRBJ1-1; D call uncertain. The CDR3 covers 13 residues. Trimming took 3 bases from V and 8 from J, leaving 13 bases between them. The CDR3 DNA reads TGTGCCAGCAGTTTGGGAAATGGAGGGGAAGCTTTCTTT. Protein: CASSLGNGGEAFF.

In its sample, this clone was seen a few times. The rearrangement links TRBV9 to TRBJ2-7, with D tentatively TRBD1 (6 bases). The CDR3 is 13 residues long. Trimming stripped 4 bases from V and 0 bases from J, with 8 bases between. From germline, CDR1 is SGDLS and CDR2 YYNGEE. The CDR3 nucleotides read TGTGCCAGCAGCAGGGGGAGCTCCTACGAGCAGTACTTC. It translates to CASSRGSSYEQYF. Full variable domain (rest looked up from reference TRBV9 and TRBJ2-7): DSGVTQTPKHLITATGQRVTLRCSPRSGDLSVYWYQQSLDQGLQFLIQYYNGEERAKGNILERFSAQQFPDLHSELNLSSLELGDSALYFCASSRGSSYEQYFGPGTRLTVT.

V and J are TRBV29-1 and TRBJ2-7, with a possible D match to TRBD1 (5 bases). Germline-derived CDR1 and CDR2 are SQVTM and ANQGSEA. The CDR3 consists of 11 residues. Trimming removed 6 bases at V and 5 bases at J, with 11 bases between. The CDR3 nucleotides read TGCAGCGTAGATAGGGGTCACGAGCAGTACTTC. Amino acid sequence: CSVDRGHEQYF.

Here the CDR3 reads CALTGTGYGYTF. The CDR3 DNA sequence: TGTGCCTTGACAGGAACCGGCTATGGCTACACCTTC. V usage is TRBV30 and J usage is TRBJ1-2, with TRBD1 as a possible D gene (6 bases). V shed 7 bases and J shed 4 bases, with 13 bases lying between them. CDR3 length equals 12 residues. Germline V CDR1 and CDR2: GTSNPN, SVGIG (reference sequence).

The V gene is TRBV29-1, the J gene TRBJ2-1; 9 nucleotides match TRBD2. Germline trimming cut 5 bases from V and 7 bases from J; bases unmatched to any gene: 9. Germline V gene data show CDR1 as SQVTM and CDR2 as ANQGSEA. The CDR3 is 14 amino acids. The CDR3 bases are TGCAGCGTTTTGGTAGCGGGAGTATGGAATGAGCAGTTCTTC. This sequence encodes CSVLVAGVWNEQFF.

The J gene is TRBJ2-3, the V gene TRBV7-3, with D possibly matching TRBD2 (6 bases). CDR3 length: 13 residues. Trimming removed 5 bases at V and 5 bases at J, with 11 bases between. Looked up from germline, CDR1 is SGHTA and CDR2 is FQGTGA. The CDR3 is CASSPNGGDTQYF. The CDR3 DNA follows: TGTGCCAGCAGCCCAAACGGGGGAGATACGCAGTATTTT.

CDR3 DNA: TGTGCCAGCAAAGTCCTAGGCGGCGATGAGCAGTTCTTC. As protein: CASKVLGGDEQFF. The genes are TRBV2 and TRBJ2-1, with D unclear. V gave up 7 bases and J gave up 8 bases, with 15 bases separating them. The CDR3 covers 13 residues. Germline CDR1 SNHLY, CDR2 FYNNEI.

The chain recombines TRBV4-2 with TRBJ2-7; 9 nucleotides match TRBD1. The CDR3 consists of 15 residues. Germline V gives CDR1 LGHNA, CDR2 YNFKEQ. V gave up 4 bases and J gave up 6 bases; unmatched junction bases: 10. The CDR3: CASSRRPGQGSEQYF. The CDR3 nucleotides are TGTGCCAGCAGCCGCCGACCGGGACAGGGATCCGAGCAGTACTTC.

The chain combines TRBV5-1 with TRBJ2-3, with D perhaps TRBD1 (9 bases). V was pared by 3 bases and J by 2 bases, with 16 bases between. The CDR3 is 16 amino acids. Germline V gene data show CDR1 as SGHRS and CDR2 as YFSETQ. The CDR3 here is CASSSGGTGSTDTQYF. CDR3 in DNA: TGCGCCAGCAGCTCGGGGGGGACAGGGTCCACAGATACGCAGTATTTT.

The CDR3 loop reads CASRRLRESSPNLIYEQYF. In DNA, the CDR3 is TGTGCCAGCAGACGGTTGCGGGAGTCTAGCCCGAACCTCATATACGAGCAGTACTTC. The chain has TRBV27 and TRBJ2-7; 7 nucleotides match TRBD2. The CDR3 contains 19 residues. Germline trimming cut 6 bases from V and 4 bases from J; bases unmatched to any gene: 24. Per the germline V gene, CDR1 is MNHEY and CDR2 is SMNVEV (reference sequence).

V is TRBV19 and J is TRBJ2-3; weak D call: TRBD2 (5 bases). The CDR3 consists of 16 residues. Trimming pared 7 bases from V and 1 base from J, leaving 18 bases between. The germline V gene has CDR1 LNHDA and CDR2 SQIVND (reference sequence). The CDR3 loop is CASTYFPSSGTDTQYF. CDR3 DNA: TGTGCCAGTACGTATTTTCCGAGTAGCGGCACAGATACGCAGTATTTT. The full variable domain, in which reference TRBV19 and TRBJ2-3 provide the parts outside the CDR3, is DGGITQSPKYLFRKEGQNVTLSCEQNLNHDAMYWYRQDPGQGLRLIYYSQIVNDFQKGDIAEGYSVSREKKESFPLTVTSAQKNPTAFYLCASTYFPSSGTDTQYFGPGTRLTVL.

The V gene is TRBV28, the J gene TRBJ2-1, with 14 bases lining up with TRBD2. J lost 8 bases, V lost 8 bases, and 5 bases had no gene match. Germline-derived CDR1 and CDR2 are MDHEN and SYDVKM. This CDR3 comprises 14 residues. For the CDR3, the DNA is TGTGCCAGCTGGACTAGCGGGAGGAGCGATGAGCAGTTCTTC. Amino acid sequence: CASWTSGRSDEQFF. The full variable domain, its missing parts supplied by reference TRBV28 and TRBJ2-1, is DVKVTQSSRYLVKRTGEKVFLECVQDMDHENMFWYRQDPGLGLRLIYFSYDVKMKEKGDIPEGYSVSREKKERFSLILESASTNQTSMYLCASWTSGRSDEQFFGPGTRLTVL.

The chain joins TRBV7-9 to TRBJ1-2; D uncertain. Per the germline V gene, CDR1 is SEHNR and CDR2 is FQNEAQ (reference sequence). The CDR3 loop spans 13 amino acids. Trimming cost V 5 bases and J 6 bases, with 13 bases left between them. DNA of the CDR3: TGTGCCAGCAGCCCTAGAGGAAGTCATGGCTACACCTTC. It translates to CASSPRGSHGYTF.

This clone came up once. V is TRBV29-1 and J is TRBJ2-7; tentatively, D is TRBD2 (5 bases). Germline assignment: CDR1 SQVTM and CDR2 ANQGSEA. This CDR3 contains 14 residues. V lost 3 bases to trimming and J lost 2 bases, with 14 bases between them. As DNA, the CDR3 is TGCAGCGTTGATAGTCGGGATGGCACCTACGAGCAGTACTTC. Translation gives CSVDSRDGTYEQYF.

This clone has just one count. The V gene is TRBV12-3 or TRBV12-4, the J gene TRBJ1-1; 7 bases agree with TRBD1. With V trimmed by 8 bases and J by 4 bases, 7 bases remained unmatched. The CDR3 runs 13 residues. In DNA, the CDR3 is TGTGCCAGCTCCACAGGGGTCGGCACTGAAGCTTTCTTT. This sequence encodes CASSTGVGTEAFF.

The J gene is TRBJ1-4, the V gene TRBV9, with no clear D. Looked up from germline, CDR1 is SGDLS and CDR2 is YYNGEE. This CDR3 region has 15 residues. Trimming shortened V by 0 bases and J by 7 bases, and 13 bases separated the two germline ends. This CDR3 reads CASSVAPRVTEKLFF. CDR3 DNA: TGTGCCAGCAGCGTAGCCCCGAGAGTCACTGAAAAACTGTTTTTT.

V and J are TRBV3-1 (or the pseudogene TRBV3-2) and TRBJ1-6; 7 bases are shared with TRBD1. The CDR3 consists of 13 residues. Germline trimming cut 2 bases from V and 14 bases from J; bases unmatched to any gene: 6. CDR1 and CDR2 from the germline V gene are LGHDT and YNNKEL (reference sequence). Here the CDR3 DNA reads TGTGCCAGCAGCCAAATGTACCAGGGGGCCCTCCACTTT. This encodes CASSQMYQGALHF.

The V call is TRBV3-1 (or the pseudogene TRBV3-2), the J call TRBJ2-3, with D possibly matching TRBD2 (6 bases). Germline V gene lookup returns CDR1 LGHDT and CDR2 YNNKEL (reference sequence). This CDR3 has 13 residues. V lost 5 bases, J lost 4 bases, and 10 bases lay in between. The CDR3 DNA is TGTGCCAGCAGCGCCCGGGGGTCAGATACGCAGTATTTT. It codes for CASSARGSDTQYF.